What follows are 3 T cell receptor beta chains derived from one specimen sequenced in a study of blood T cell repertoires in COVID-19. Some clones are missing from TCRdb's copy, which holds only in-frame ones; the method was immunoSEQ multiplex PCR. This table holds 200,000 to 250,000 clones, approximately 87% found once. Sequencing was done on a sample of PBMCs or T cells enriched from blood (not recorded which). The receptors shown here come from a woman in her 50s in a cohort exposed to, infected with or recovered from COVID-19 (not recorded which).

The DNA of the CDR3 is TGTGCCAGCAGCTTAAGTTTCAGGTCTGGAAACACCATATATTTT. Protein product: CASSLSFRSGNTIYF. The genes are TRBV7-8 and TRBJ1-3; D gene ambiguous. Germline CDR1 is SGHVS and CDR2 is FQNEAQ. V lost 2 bases, J lost 1 base, and 9 bases lay in between. The CDR3 sequence is 15 residues long.

The gene calls are TRBV29-1 and TRBJ2-2, with 8 bases identical to TRBD1. V was pared by 6 bases and J by 0 bases, with 3 bases of the junction left unmatched. The CDR3 has 14 amino acids. The germline CDR1 and CDR2 sequences are SQVTM and ANQGSEA. In DNA form, the CDR3 reads TGCAGCGTCAGGGGGCAGGCGAACACCGGGGAGCTGTTTTTT. This sequence encodes CSVRGQANTGELFF.

V usage is TRBV4-2 and J usage is TRBJ2-1, with 7 bases lining up with TRBD1. The germline V gene has CDR1 LGHNA and CDR2 YNFKEQ. The CDR3 totals 18 residues. The ends lost 0 bases at V and 7 bases at J; junction bases unmatched: 15. The chain's CDR3 is CASSQDRSHRGTQNEQFF. Here the CDR3 DNA reads TGTGCCAGCAGCCAAGATAGATCCCACAGGGGTACTCAGAATGAGCAGTTCTTC.